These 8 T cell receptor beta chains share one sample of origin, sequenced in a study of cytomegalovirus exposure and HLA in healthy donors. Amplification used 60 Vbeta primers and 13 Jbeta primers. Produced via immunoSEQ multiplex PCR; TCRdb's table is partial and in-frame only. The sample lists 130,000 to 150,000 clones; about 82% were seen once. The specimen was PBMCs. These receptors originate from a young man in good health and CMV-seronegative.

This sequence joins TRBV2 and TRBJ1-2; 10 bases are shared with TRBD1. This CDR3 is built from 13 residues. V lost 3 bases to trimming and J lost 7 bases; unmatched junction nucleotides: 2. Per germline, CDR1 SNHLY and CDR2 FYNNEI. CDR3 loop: CASSEGQGFGYTF. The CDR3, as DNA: TGTGCCAGCAGTGAGGGACAGGGGTTTGGCTACACCTTC.

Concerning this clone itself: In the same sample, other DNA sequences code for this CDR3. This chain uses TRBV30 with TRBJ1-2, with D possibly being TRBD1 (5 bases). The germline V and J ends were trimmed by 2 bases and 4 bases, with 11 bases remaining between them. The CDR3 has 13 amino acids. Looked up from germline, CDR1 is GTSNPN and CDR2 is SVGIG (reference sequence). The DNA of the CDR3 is TGTGCCTGGAGTACAACAGGATCCTATGGCTACACCTTC. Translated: CAWSTTGSYGYTF.

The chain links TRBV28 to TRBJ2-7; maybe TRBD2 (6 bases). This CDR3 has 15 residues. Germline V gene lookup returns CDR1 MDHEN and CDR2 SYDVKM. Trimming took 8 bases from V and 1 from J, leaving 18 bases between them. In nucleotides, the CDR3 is TGTGCCAGCTCCACCGGGACTCCGCTATCCTACGAGCAGTACTTC. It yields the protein CASSTGTPLSYEQYF. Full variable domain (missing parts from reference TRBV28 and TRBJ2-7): DVKVTQSSRYLVKRTGEKVFLECVQDMDHENMFWYRQDPGLGLRLIYFSYDVKMKEKGDIPEGYSVSREKKERFSLILESASTNQTSMYLCASSTGTPLSYEQYFGPGTRLTVT.

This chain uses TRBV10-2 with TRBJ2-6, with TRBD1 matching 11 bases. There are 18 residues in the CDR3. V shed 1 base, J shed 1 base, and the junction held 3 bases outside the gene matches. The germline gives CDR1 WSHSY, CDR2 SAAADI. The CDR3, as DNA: TGCGCCAGCAGTGAGTTCGGGACAGGGGGATCTGGGGCCAACGTCCTGACTTTC. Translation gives CASSEFGTGGSGANVLTF.

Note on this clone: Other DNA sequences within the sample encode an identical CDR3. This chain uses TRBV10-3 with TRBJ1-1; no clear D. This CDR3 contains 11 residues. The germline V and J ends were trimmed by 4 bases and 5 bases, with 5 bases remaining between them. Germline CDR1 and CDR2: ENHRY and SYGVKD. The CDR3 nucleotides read TGTGCCATCAGTGCGGGTACTGAAGCTTTCTTT. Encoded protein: CAISAGTEAFF.

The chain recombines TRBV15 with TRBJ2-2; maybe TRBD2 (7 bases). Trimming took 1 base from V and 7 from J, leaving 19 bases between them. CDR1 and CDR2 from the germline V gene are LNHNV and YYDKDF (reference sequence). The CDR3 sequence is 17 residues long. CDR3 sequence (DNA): TGTGCCACCAGCAGAGGGGCGGGGGCCCCTATATACGGGGAGCTGTTTTTT. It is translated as CATSRGAGAPIYGELFF.

CDR3 region: CASSLPQGSGNTIYF. The CDR3 region has the DNA TGTGCCAGCAGTCTCCCACAGGGATCTGGAAACACCATATATTTT. This chain connects TRBV28 to TRBJ1-3; a weak D match, TRBD1 (6 bases). The V gene's germline CDR1 is MDHEN and CDR2 SYDVKM. The CDR3 runs to 15 residues. V lost 5 bases and J lost 1, with 12 bases in between.

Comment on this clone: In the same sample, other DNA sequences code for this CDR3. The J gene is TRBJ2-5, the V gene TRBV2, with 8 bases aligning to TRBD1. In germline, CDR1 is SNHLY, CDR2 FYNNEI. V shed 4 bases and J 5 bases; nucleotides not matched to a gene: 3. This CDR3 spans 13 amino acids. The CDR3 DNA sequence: TGTGCCAGCAGTGGACAGGGGCTCGAGACCCAGTACTTC. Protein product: CASSGQGLETQYF. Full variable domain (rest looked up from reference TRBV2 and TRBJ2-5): EPEVTQTPSHQVTQMGQEVILRCVPISNHLYFYWYRQILGQKVEFLVSFYNNEISEKSEIFDDQFSVERPDGSNFTLKIRSTKLEDSAMYFCASSGQGLETQYFGPGTRLLVL.